Following are 11 T cell receptor beta chains from one sample sequenced in a study of T cell responses to AZD1222 COVID-19 vaccine. Clones were sequenced by immunoSEQ multiplex PCR, and TCRdb holds only the in-frame ones, with some missing. Seen here are more than 150,000 clones, approximately 86% observed once, and the top ten hold roughly 0.49%. This material consisted of peripheral blood, taken on day 0 of AZD1222 vaccination. Receptor source: an adult in good health.

This chain joins TRBV6-2 or TRBV6-3 and TRBJ1-1; tentative D call: TRBD1 (5 bases). The CDR3 consists of 14 residues. Germline values: CDR1 MNHEY, CDR2 SVGEGT. V gave up 4 bases and J gave up 5 bases, with 14 bases separating them. CDR3 protein: CASSSNRGGTEAFF. DNA for the CDR3: TGTGCCAGCAGTTCAAACCGGGGGGGAACTGAAGCTTTCTTT.

This rearrangement joins TRBV7-2 to TRBJ1-3; TRBD1 aligns across 8 bases. Germline V gives CDR1 SGHTA, CDR2 FQGNSA. This CDR3 is 16 amino acids long. The V and J ends lost 4 bases and 3 bases, in that order; junction bases with no gene match: 8. The CDR3: CASSSSTGADGNTIYF. In DNA, the CDR3 is TGTGCCAGCAGCTCCTCGACAGGGGCGGATGGAAACACCATATATTTT.

This rearrangement joins TRBV10-1 to TRBJ2-1; 11 bases match TRBD1. V lost 0 bases to trimming and J lost 7 bases; unmatched junction nucleotides: 5. Germline V gene sequence: CDR1 WNHNN, CDR2 SYGVQD (reference sequence). There are 16 residues in the CDR3. The CDR3 bases are TGCGCCAGCAGTGAGTCGAGAGGACAGGGGGCGAATGAGCAGTTCTTC. Residues: CASSESRGQGANEQFF.

The gene calls are TRBV10-3 and TRBJ2-2; 10 bases map to TRBD2. CDR3 size: 13 residues. The V gene's germline CDR1 is ENHRY and CDR2 SYGVKD. The V segment lost 8 bases and the J segment 7 bases; nucleotides outside the gene matches: 4. This chain's CDR3 is CAIRLAGGGELFF. The DNA of the CDR3 is TGTGCCATCCGACTAGCGGGCGGCGGGGAGCTGTTTTTT.

The V gene is TRBV3-1 (or the pseudogene TRBV3-2), the J gene TRBJ1-3; 7 bases line up with TRBD1. This CDR3 comprises 15 residues. Germline loops: CDR1 LGHDT, CDR2 YNNKEL (reference sequence). The junction had 6 bases not matched to a gene; V was cut back by 5 bases and J by 2 bases. The CDR3 is CASSLGQHTGNTIYF. DNA for the CDR3: TGTGCCAGCAGCTTGGGACAGCATACTGGAAACACCATATATTTT.

The chain joins TRBV10-3 to TRBJ1-5; no definite D call. Germline assignment: CDR1 ENHRY and CDR2 SYGVKD. V was trimmed by 6 bases and J by 8 bases, leaving 14 bases between them. CDR3 length: 13 residues. The CDR3 DNA reads TGTGCCATCAGCGCAGGCCAGATCGAGCCCCAGCATTTT. Protein product: CAISAGQIEPQHF.

The count of this clone is one. The chain employs TRBV7-8 and TRBJ2-4; 10 bases are a match to TRBD2. The CDR3 length is 18 residues. Germline CDR1 reads SGHVS; CDR2 reads FQNEAQ. The V segment lost 4 bases and the J segment 0 bases; nucleotides outside the gene matches: 9. CDR3: CASSSSSGGALAKNIQYF. Written as DNA, the CDR3 is TGTGCCAGCAGCTCGTCTAGCGGGGGAGCATTAGCCAAAAACATTCAGTACTTC.

The gene calls are TRBV3-1 (or the pseudogene TRBV3-2) and TRBJ2-5; no clear D gene. The CDR3 is 13 residues long. Trimming left V 0 bases short and J 3 bases short, with 5 bases between. Germline values: CDR1 LGHDT, CDR2 YNNKEL (reference sequence). The CDR3 here is CASSQEGKETQYF. The CDR3, as DNA: TGTGCCAGCAGCCAAGAGGGGAAAGAGACCCAGTACTTC.

This clone was seen only once. This chain links TRBV5-4 with TRBJ2-1; D is undetermined. The length of the CDR3 is 13 residues. Trimming pared 2 bases from V and 7 bases from J, leaving 10 bases between. Per the germline V gene, CDR1 is SGHNT and CDR2 is YYREEE (reference sequence). In nucleotides, the CDR3 is TGTGCCAGCAGCTTATTCCGGAAGAATGAGCAGTTCTTC. Amino acid sequence: CASSLFRKNEQFF.

This chain links TRBV24-1 with TRBJ2-1, with 7 bases aligning to TRBD1. The germline gives CDR1 KGHDR, CDR2 SFDVKD. Trimming removed 2 bases from V and 4 bases from J; junction bases left unmatched: 7. CDR3 length: 16 residues. CDR3 coding DNA: TGTGCCACCAGTGATTCTTCCGGGACAGAATACAATGAGCAGTTCTTC. As protein: CATSDSSGTEYNEQFF.

The gene calls are TRBV18 and TRBJ2-7; D gene ambiguous. Trimming pared 4 bases from V and 0 bases from J, leaving 7 bases between. Germline CDR1 and CDR2: KGHSH and LQKENI. CDR3 size: 13 residues. The CDR3, as DNA: TGTGCCAGCTCACAATCGAGCTCCTACGAGCAGTACTTC. This translates into CASSQSSSYEQYF.